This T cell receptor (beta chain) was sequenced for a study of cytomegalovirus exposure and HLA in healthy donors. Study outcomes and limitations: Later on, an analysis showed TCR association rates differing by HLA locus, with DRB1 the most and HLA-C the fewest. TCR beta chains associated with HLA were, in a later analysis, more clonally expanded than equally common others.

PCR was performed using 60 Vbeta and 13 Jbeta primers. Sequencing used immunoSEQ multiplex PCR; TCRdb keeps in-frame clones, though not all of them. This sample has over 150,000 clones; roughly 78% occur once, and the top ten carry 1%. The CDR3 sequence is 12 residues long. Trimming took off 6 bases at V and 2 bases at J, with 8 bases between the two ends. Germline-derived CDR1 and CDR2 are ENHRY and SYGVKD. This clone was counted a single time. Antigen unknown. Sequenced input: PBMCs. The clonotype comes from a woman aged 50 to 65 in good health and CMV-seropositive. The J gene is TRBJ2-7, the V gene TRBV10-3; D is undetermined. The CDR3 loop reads CAIRAEAYEQYF. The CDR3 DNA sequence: TGTGCCATCAGGGCCGAGGCCTACGAGCAGTACTTC.